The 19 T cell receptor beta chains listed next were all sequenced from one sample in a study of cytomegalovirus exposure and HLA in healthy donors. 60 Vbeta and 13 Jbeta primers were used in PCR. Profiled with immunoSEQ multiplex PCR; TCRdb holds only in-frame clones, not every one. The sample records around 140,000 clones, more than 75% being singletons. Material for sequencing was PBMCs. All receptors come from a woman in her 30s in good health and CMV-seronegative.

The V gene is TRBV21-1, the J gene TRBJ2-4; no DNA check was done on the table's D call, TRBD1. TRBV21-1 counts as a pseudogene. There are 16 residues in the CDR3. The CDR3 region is CATNEQIRIAKNIQYF. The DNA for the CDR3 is TGTGCCACTAACGAACAGATTCGAATAGCCAAAAACATTCAGTACTTC.

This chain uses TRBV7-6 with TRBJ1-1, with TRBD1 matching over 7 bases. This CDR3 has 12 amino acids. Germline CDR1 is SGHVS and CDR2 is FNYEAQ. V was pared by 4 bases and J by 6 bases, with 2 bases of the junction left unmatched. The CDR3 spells CASSSGGSEAFF. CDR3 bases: TGTGCCAGCAGCTCAGGGGGATCTGAAGCTTTCTTT.

For the CDR3, the DNA is TGTGCCAGCAAGGGACAGCACACTGAAGCTTTCTTT. This encodes CASKGQHTEAFF. This chain joins TRBV19 and TRBJ1-1; 7 nucleotides agree with TRBD1. Germline V CDR1 and CDR2: LNHDA, SQIVND (reference sequence). CDR3 length: 12 residues. V lost 9 bases and J lost 3; bases outside the gene matches: 4.

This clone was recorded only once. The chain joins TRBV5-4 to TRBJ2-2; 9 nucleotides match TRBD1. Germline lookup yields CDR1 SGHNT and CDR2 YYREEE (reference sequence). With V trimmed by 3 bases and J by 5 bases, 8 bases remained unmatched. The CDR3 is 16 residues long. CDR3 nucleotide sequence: TGTGCCAGCAGCTCGACCGGGACAGGGTTTACCGGGGAGCTGTTTTTT. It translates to CASSSTGTGFTGELFF.

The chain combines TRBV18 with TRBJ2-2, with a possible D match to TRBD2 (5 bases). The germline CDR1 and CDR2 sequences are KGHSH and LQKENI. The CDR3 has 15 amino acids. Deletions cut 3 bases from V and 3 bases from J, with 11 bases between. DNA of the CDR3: TGTGCCAGCTCACCGTTTTCCGGGGACACCGGGGAGCTGTTTTTT. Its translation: CASSPFSGDTGELFF.

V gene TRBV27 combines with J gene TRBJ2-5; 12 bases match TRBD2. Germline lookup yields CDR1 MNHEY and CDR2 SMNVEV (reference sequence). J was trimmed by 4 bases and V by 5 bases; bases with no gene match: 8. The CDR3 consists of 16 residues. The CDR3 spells CASSLRLAGDRETQYF. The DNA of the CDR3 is TGTGCCAGCAGTCTTCGACTAGCGGGAGATCGAGAGACCCAGTACTTC.

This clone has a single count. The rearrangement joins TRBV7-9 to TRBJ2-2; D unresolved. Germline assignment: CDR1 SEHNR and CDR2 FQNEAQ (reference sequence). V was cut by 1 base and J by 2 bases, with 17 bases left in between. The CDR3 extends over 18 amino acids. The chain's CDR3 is CASSLVISHVANTGELFF. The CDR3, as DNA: TGTGCCAGCAGCTTAGTGATATCCCACGTAGCAAACACCGGGGAGCTGTTTTTT.

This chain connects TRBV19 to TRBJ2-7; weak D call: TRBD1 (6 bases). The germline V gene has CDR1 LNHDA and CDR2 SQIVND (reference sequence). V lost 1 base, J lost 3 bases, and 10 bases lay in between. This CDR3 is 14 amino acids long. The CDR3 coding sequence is TGTGCCAGTAGTATAGTTTCGGACAGCTACGAGCAGTACTTC. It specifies CASSIVSDSYEQYF.

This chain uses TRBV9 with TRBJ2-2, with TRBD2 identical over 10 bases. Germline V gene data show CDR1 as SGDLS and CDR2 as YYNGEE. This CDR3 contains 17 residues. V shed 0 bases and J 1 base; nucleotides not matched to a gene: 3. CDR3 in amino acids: CASSVGASGGNTGELFF. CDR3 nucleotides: TGTGCCAGCAGCGTAGGAGCTAGCGGGGGGAACACCGGGGAGCTGTTTTTT.

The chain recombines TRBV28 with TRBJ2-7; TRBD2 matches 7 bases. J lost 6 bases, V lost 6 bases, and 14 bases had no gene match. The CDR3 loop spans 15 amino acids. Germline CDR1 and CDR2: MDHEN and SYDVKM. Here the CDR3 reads CASSPRRGGYSEQYF. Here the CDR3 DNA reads TGTGCCAGCAGCCCCCGCCGGGGAGGGTATAGCGAGCAGTACTTC.

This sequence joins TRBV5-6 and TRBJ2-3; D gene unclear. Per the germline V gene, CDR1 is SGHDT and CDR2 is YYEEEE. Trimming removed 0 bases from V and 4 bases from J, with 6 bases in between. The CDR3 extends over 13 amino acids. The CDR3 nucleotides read TGTGCCAGCAGCTTGGAGCTGGCAGATACGCAGTATTTT. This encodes CASSLELADTQYF. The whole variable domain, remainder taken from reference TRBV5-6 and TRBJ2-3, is DAGVTQSPTHLIKTRGQQVTLRCSPKSGHDTVSWYQQALGQGPQFIFQYYEEEERQRGNFPDRFSGHQFPNYSSELNVNALLLGDSALYLCASSLELADTQYFGPGTRLTVL.

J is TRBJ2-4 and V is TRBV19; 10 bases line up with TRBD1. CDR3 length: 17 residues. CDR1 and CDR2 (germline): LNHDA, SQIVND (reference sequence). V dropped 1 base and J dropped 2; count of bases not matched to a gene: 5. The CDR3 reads CASSIGGQGWTKNIQYF. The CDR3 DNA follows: TGTGCCAGTAGTATAGGGGGACAGGGGTGGACCAAAAACATTCAGTACTTC.

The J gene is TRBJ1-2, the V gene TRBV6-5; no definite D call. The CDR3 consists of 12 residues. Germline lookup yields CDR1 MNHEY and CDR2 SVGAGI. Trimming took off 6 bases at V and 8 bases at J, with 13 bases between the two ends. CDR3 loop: CASSRVPYGYTF. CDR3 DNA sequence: TGTGCCAGCAGCCGAGTCCCCTACGGCTACACCTTC.

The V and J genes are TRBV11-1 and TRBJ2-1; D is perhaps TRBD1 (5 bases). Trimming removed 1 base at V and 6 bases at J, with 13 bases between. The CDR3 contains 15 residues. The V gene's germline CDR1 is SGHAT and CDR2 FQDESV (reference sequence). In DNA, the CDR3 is TGTGCCAGCAGCTTAGACAGGCAGAGATTCAATGAGCAGTTCTTC. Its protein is CASSLDRQRFNEQFF.

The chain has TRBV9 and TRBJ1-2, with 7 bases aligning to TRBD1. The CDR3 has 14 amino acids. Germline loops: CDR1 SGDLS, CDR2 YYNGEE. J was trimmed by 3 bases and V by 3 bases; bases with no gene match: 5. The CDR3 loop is CASSALGTDYGYTF. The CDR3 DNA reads TGTGCCAGCAGCGCCCTGGGGACAGACTATGGCTACACCTTC.

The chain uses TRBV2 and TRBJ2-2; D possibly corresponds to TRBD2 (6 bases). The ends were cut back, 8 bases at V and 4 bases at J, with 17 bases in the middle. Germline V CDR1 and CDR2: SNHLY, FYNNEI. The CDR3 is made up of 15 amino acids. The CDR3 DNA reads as TGTGCCAGCTCCTCTCGGGAGCGGGTCACCGGGGAGCTGTTTTTT. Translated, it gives CASSSRERVTGELFF.

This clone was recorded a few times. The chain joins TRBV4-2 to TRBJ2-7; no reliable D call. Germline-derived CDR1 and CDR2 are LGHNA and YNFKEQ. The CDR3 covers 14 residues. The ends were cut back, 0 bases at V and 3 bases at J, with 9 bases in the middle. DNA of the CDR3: TGTGCCAGCAGCCAAGATTGGCAGAACTACGAGCAGTACTTC. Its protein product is CASSQDWQNYEQYF.

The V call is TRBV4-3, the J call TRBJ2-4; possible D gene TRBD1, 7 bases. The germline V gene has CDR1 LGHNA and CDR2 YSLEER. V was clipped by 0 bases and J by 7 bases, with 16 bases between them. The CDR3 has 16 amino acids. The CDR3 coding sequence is TGCGCCAGCAGCCAAGATTTTAGTCAGGGGGGCAACATTCAGTACTTC. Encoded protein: CASSQDFSQGGNIQYF.

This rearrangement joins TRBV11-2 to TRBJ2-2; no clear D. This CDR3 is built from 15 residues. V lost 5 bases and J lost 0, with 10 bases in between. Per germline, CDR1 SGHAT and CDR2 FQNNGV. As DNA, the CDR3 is TGTGCCAGCAGCCCGAGATATGCGAACACCGGGGAGCTGTTTTTT. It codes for CASSPRYANTGELFF. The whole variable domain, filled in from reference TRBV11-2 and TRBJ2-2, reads EAGVAQSPRYKIIEKRQSVAFWCNPISGHATLYWYQQILGQGPKLLIQFQNNGVVDDSQLPKDRFSAERLKGVDSTLKIQPAKLEDSAVYLCASSPRYANTGELFFGEGSRLTVL.